The sequence of this TCR beta chain was determined in a study of chemoradiotherapy in HPV16-positive cancers. Study as a whole: Candidate HPV-specific clones and shared TCR motifs came from two HPV16-positive patients. The study, taken as a whole, reports: For HPV16-positive patients, expanding HPV-responsive T cells associated with longer recurrence-free survival. During treatment, candidate HPV-specific clones and E7-related motifs expanded in tumor.

As regards this clone: Antigen specificity is unknown.

Germline V gene sequence: CDR1 SGHTA, CDR2 FQGTGA. This CDR3 contains 16 residues. V was pared by 1 base and J by 2 bases, with 13 bases between. Repertoires were sampled repeatedly during chemoradiotherapy. Assay used: immunoSEQ multiplex PCR; TCRdb lists only in-frame clones, some missing. The data show approximately 12,000 clones, 60% to 80% seen once. This receptor was identified in a human donor with HPV-associated anogenital cancer. Sampling was conducted from a patient who underwent chemoradiotherapy. This chain joins TRBV7-3 and TRBJ2-3; D is unresolved. Here the CDR3 DNA reads TGTGCCAGCAGCTTAATCGGCGAGTGGTCCACAGATACGCAGTATTTT. It is translated as CASSLIGEWSTDTQYF.